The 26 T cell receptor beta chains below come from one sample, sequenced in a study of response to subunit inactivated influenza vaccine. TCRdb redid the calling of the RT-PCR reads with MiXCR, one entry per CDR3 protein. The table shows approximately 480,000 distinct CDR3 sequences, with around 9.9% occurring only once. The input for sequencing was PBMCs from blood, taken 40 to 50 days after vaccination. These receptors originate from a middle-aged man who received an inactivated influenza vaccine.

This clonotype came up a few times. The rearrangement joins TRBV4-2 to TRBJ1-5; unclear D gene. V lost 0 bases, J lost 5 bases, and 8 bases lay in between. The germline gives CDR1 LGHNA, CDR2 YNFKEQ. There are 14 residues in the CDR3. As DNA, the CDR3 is TGTGCCAGCAGCCAAGATAGGGCTGATCAGCCCCAGCATTTT. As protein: CASSQDRADQPQHF.

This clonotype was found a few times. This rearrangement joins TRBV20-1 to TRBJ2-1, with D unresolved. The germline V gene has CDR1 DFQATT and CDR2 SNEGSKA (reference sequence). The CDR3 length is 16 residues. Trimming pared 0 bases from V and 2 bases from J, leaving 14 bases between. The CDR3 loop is CSARDPSGQAYNEQFF. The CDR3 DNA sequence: TGCAGTGCTAGAGACCCATCGGGCCAGGCCTACAATGAGCAGTTCTTC.

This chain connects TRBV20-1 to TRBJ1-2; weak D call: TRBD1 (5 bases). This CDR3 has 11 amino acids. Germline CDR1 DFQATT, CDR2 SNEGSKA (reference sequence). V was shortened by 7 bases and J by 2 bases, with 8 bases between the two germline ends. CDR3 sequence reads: CSVGGNYGYTF. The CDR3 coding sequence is TGCAGTGTCGGGGGGAACTATGGCTACACCTTC.

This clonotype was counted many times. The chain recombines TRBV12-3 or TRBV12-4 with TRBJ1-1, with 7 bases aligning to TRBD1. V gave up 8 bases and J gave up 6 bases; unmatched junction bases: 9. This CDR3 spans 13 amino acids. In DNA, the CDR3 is TGTGCCAGCTCGAAAGCTACAGGGGCTGAAGCTTTCTTT. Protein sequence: CASSKATGAEAFF.

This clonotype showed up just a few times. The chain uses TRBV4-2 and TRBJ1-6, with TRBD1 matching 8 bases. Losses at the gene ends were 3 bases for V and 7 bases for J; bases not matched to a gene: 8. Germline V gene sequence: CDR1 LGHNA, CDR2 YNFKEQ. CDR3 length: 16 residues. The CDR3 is CASSHSGQGGNSPLHF. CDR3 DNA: TGTGCCAGCAGCCATTCCGGACAGGGAGGGAATTCACCCCTCCACTTT.

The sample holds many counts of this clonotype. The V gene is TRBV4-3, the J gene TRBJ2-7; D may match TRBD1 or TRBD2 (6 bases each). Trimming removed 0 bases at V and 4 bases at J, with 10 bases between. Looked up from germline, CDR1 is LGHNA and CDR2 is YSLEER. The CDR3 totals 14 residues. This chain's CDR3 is CASSQDRGPYEQYF. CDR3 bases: TGCGCCAGCAGCCAAGATCGGGGGCCTTACGAGCAGTACTTC.

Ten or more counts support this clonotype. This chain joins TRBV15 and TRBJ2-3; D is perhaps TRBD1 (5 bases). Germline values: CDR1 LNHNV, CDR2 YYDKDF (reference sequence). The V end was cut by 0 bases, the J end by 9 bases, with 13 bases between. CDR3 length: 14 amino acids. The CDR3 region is CATSRDWGAVTQYF. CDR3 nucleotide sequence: TGTGCCACCAGCAGAGATTGGGGCGCGGTAACGCAGTATTTT.

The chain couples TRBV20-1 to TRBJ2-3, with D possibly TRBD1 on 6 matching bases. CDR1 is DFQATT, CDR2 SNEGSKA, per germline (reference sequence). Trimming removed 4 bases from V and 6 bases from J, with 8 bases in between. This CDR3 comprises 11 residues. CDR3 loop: CSANREDTQYF. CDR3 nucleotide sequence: TGCAGTGCTAACAGGGAGGATACGCAGTATTTT.

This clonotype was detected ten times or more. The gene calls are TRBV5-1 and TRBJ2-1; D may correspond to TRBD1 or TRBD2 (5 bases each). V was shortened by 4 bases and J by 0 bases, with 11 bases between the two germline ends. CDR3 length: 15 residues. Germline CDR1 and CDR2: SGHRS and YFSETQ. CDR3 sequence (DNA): TGCGCCAGCAGCGAGGGACGGAGCTCCTACAATGAGCAGTTCTTC. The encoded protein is CASSEGRSSYNEQFF.

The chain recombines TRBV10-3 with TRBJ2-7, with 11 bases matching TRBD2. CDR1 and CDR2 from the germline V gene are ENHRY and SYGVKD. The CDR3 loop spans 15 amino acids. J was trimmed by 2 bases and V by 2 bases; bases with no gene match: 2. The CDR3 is CAISEGTSGPYEQYF. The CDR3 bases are TGTGCCATCAGTGAGGGGACTAGCGGACCCTACGAGCAGTACTTC.

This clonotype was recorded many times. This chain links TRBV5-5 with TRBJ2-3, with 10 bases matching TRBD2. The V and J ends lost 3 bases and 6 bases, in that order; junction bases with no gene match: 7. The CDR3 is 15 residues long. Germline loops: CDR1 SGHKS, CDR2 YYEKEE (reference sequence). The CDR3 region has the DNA TGTGCCAGCAGCTGGCTGAGCGGGGGGGCGGATACGCAGTATTTT. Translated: CASSWLSGGADTQYF.

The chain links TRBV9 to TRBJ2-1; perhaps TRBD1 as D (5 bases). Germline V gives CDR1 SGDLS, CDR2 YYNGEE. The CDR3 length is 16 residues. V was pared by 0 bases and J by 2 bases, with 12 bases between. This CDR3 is CASSVGWGPTYNEQFF. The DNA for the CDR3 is TGTGCCAGCAGCGTAGGTTGGGGCCCTACCTACAATGAGCAGTTCTTC.

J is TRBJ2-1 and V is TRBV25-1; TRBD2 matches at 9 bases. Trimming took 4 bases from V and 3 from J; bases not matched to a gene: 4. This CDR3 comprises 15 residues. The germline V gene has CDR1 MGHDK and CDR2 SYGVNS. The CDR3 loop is CASSVTSGLYNEQFF. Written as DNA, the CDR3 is TGTGCCAGCAGTGTAACTAGCGGGCTCTACAATGAGCAGTTCTTC. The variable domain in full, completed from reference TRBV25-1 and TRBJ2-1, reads EADIYQTPRYLVIGTGKKITLECSQTMGHDKMYWYQQDPGMELHLIHYSYGVNSTEKGDLSSESTVSRIRTEHFPLTLESARPSHTSQYLCASSVTSGLYNEQFFGPGTRLTVL.

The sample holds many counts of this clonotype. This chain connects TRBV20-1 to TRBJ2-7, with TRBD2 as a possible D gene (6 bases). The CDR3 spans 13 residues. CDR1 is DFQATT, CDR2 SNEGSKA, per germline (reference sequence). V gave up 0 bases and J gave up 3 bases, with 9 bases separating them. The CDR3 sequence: CSARDGTVYEQYF. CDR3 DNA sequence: TGCAGTGCTAGAGATGGGACTGTCTACGAGCAGTACTTC.

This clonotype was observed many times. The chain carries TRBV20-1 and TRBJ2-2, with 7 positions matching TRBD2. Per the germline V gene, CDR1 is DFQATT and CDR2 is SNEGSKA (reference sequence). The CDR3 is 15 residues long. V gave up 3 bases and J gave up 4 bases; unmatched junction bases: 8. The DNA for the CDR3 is TGCAGTGCTAGGGGCGGGAGCTGGGGCACCGGGGAGCTGTTTTTT. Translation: CSARGGSWGTGELFF.

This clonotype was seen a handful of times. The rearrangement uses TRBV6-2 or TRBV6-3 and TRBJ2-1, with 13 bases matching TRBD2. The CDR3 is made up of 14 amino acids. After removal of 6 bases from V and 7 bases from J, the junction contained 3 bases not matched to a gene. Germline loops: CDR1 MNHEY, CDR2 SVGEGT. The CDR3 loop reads CASRTSGRINEQFF. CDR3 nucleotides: TGTGCCAGCAGGACTAGCGGGAGGATAAATGAGCAGTTCTTC.

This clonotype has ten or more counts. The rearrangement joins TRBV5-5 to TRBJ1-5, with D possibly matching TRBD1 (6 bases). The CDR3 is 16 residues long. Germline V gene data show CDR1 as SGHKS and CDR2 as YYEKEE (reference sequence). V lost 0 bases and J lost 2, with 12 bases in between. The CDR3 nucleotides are TGTGCCAGCAGCTTGGAGACAGGAGATGGCAATCAGCCCCAGCATTTT. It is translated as CASSLETGDGNQPQHF.

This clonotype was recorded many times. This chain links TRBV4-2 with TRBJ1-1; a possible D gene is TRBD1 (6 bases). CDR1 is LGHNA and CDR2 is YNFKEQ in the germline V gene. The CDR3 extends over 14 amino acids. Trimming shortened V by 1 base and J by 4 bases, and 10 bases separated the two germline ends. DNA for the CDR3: TGTGCCAGCAGCCAAGCGGACAGCATCACTGAAGCTTTCTTT. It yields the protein CASSQADSITEAFF.

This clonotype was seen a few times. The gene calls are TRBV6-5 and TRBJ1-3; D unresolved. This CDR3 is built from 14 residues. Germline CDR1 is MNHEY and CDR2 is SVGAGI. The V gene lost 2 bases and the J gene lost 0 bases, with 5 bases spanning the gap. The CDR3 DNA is TGTGCCAGCAGTTACCCCGGCTCTGGAAACACCATATATTTT. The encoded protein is CASSYPGSGNTIYF.

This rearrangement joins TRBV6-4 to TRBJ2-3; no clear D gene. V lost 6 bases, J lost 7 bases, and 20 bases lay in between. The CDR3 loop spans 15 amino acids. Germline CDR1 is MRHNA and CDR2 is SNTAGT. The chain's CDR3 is CASSPGDFSPNTQYF. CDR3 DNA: TGTGCCAGCAGCCCCGGCGACTTTTCTCCTAATACGCAGTATTTT.

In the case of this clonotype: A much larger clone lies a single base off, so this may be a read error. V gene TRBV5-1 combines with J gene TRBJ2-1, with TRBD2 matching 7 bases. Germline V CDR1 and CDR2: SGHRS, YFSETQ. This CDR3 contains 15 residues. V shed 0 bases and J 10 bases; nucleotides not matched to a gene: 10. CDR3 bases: TGCGCCAGCAGCTTGGACGACAGCGGGGTCGAAGAGCAGTTCTTC. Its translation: CASSLDDSGVEEQFF. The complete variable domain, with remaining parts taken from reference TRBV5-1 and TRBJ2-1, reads KAGVTQTPRYLIKTRGQQVTLSCSPISGHRSVSWYQQTPGQGLQFLFEYFSETQRNKGNFPGRFSGRQFSNSRSEMNVSTLELGDSALYLCASSLDDSGVEEQFFGPGTRLTVL.

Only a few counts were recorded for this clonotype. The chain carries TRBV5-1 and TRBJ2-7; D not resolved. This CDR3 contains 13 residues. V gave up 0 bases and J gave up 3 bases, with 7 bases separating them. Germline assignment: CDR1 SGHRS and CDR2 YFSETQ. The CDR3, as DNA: TGCGCCAGCAGCTTGGAGTCTGGCTACGAGCAGTACTTC. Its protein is CASSLESGYEQYF.

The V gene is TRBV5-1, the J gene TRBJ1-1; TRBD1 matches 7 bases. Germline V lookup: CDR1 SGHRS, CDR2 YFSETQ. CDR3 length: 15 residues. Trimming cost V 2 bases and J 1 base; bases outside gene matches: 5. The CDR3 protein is CASSLERGQNTEAFF. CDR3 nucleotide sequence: TGCGCCAGCAGCTTAGAAAGGGGGCAGAACACTGAAGCTTTCTTT.

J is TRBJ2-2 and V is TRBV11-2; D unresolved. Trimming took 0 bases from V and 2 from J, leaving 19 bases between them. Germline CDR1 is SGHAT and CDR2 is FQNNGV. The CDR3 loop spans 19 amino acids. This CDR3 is CASSLDLNYPWLNTGELFF. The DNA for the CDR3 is TGTGCCAGCAGCTTAGACCTGAACTACCCCTGGCTTAACACCGGGGAGCTGTTTTTT.

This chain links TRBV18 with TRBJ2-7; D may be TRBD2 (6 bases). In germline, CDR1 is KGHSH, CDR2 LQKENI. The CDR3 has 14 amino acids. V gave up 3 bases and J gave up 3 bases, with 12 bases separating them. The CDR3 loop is CASSPRGLVYEQYF. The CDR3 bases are TGTGCCAGCTCACCCCGGGGACTGGTCTACGAGCAGTACTTC.

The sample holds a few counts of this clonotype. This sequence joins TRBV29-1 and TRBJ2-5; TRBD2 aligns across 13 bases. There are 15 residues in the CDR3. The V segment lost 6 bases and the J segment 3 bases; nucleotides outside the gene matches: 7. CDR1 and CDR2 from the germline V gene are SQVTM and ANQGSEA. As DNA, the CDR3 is TGCAGCGTGAAGGGGACTAGCGGGGCCGAAGAGACCCAGTACTTC. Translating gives CSVKGTSGAEETQYF.